This TCR beta chain comes out of a study of blood T cell repertoires in COVID-19. Source study methods: The assay estimated nucleated cells by amplifying reference gene primers. Sequencing used immunoSEQ multiplex PCR; TCRdb keeps in-frame clones, though not all of them. From that table come the V and J calls and clone size; the DNA was used to work out D and trimming. The data show over 100,000 clones, roughly 92% seen once. CDR1 is SEHNR and CDR2 is FQNEAQ in the germline V gene (reference sequence). V shed 5 bases and J 6 bases; nucleotides not matched to a gene: 11. The CDR3 consists of 17 residues.

This TCR was recovered from a woman aged 45 to 65 with COVID-19, enrolled during active disease. The chain joins TRBV7-9 to TRBJ2-1; TRBD1 matches 12 bases. The sequenced sample was peripheral blood. The CDR3, as DNA: TGTGCCAGCAGCCCTTCAACCGGGACAGGGGGCTTCAATGAGCAGTTCTTC. It translates to CASSPSTGTGGFNEQFF.